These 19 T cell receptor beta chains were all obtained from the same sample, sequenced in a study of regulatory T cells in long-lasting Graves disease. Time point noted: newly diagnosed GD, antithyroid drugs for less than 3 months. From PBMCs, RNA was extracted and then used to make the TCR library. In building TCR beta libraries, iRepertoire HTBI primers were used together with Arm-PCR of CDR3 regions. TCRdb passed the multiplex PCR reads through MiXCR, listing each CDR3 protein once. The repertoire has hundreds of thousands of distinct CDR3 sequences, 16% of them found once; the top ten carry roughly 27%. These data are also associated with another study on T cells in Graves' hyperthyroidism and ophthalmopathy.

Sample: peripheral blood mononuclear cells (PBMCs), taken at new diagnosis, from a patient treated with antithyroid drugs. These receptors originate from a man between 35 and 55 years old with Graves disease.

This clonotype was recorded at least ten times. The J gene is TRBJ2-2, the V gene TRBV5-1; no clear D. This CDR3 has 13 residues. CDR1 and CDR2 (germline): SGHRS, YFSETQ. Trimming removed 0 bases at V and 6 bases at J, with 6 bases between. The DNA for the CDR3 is TGCGCCAGCAGCTTGGAAGCTTCCGGGGAGCTGTTTTTT. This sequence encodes CASSLEASGELFF.

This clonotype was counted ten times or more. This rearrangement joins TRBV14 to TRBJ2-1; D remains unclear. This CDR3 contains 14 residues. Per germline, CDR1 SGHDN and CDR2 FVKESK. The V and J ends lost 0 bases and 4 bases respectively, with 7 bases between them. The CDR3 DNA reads TGTGCCAGCAGCCAAGAGGCAGTGTACAATGAGCAGTTCTTC. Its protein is CASSQEAVYNEQFF.

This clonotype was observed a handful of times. The CDR3 bases are TGCGCCAGCAGCTTAAGGGGAGATTTTGGATATGGCTACACCTTC. This sequence encodes CASSLRGDFGYGYTF. The chain employs TRBV5-1 and TRBJ1-2; D might be TRBD1 (5 bases). This CDR3 is built from 15 residues. In germline, CDR1 is SGHRS, CDR2 YFSETQ. V was clipped by 2 bases and J by 5 bases, with 16 bases between them. Combining the CDR3 with reference TRBV5-1 and TRBJ1-2 gives the whole variable domain KAGVTQTPRYLIKTRGQQVTLSCSPISGHRSVSWYQQTPGQGLQFLFEYFSETQRNKGNFPGRFSGRQFSNSRSEMNVSTLELGDSALYLCASSLRGDFGYGYTFGSGTRLTVV.

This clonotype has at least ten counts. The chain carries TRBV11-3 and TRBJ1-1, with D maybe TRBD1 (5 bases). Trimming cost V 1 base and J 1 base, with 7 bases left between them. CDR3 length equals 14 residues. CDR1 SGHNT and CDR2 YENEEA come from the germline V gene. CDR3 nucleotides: TGTGCCAGCAGCTTAGGGGGGTCGAACACTGAAGCTTTCTTT. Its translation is CASSLGGSNTEAFF.

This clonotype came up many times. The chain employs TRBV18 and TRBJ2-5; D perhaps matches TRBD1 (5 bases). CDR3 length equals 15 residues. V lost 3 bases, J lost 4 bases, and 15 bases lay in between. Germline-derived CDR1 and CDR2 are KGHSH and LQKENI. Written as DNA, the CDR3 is TGTGCCAGCTCACCGTTGGACAACCCGGTAGAGACCCAGTACTTC. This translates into CASSPLDNPVETQYF.

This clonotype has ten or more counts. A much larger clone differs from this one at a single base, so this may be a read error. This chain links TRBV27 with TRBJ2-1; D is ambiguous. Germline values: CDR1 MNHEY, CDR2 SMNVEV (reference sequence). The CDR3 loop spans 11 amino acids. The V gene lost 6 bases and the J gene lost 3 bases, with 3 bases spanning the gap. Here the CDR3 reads CASSHYNEQFF. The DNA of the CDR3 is TGTGCCAGCAGCCACTACAATGAGCAGTTCTTC.

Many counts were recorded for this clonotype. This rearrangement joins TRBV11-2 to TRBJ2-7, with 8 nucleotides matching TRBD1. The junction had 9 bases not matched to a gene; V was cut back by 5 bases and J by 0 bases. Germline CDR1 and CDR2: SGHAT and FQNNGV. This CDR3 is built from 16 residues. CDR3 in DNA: TGTGCCAGCAGCGCCTGGGGGACAGGCGGCTCCTACGAGCAGTACTTC. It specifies CASSAWGTGGSYEQYF.

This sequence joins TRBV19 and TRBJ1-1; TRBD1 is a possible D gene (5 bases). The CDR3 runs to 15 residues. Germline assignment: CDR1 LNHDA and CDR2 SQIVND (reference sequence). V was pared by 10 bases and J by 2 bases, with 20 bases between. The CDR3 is CATKAKGIVNTEAFF. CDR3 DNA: TGTGCCACTAAAGCGAAGGGGATCGTAAACACTGAAGCTTTCTTT.

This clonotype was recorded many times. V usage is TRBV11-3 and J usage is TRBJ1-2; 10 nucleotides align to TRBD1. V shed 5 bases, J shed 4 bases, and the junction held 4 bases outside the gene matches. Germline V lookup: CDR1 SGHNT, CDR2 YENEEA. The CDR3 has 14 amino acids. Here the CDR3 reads CASSKRTGGYGYTF. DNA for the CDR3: TGTGCCAGCAGCAAGAGGACAGGGGGCTATGGCTACACCTTC.

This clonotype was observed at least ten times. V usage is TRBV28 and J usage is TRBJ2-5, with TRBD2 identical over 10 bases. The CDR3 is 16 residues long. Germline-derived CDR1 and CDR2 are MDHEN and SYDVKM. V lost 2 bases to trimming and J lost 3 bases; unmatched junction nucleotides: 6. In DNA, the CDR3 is TGTGCCAGCAGTTTAAGAGCGGGGGGGCCGGAAGAGACCCAGTACTTC. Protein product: CASSLRAGGPEETQYF. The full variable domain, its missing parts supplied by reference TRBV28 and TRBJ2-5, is DVKVTQSSRYLVKRTGEKVFLECVQDMDHENMFWYRQDPGLGLRLIYFSYDVKMKEKGDIPEGYSVSREKKERFSLILESASTNQTSMYLCASSLRAGGPEETQYFGPGTRLLVL.

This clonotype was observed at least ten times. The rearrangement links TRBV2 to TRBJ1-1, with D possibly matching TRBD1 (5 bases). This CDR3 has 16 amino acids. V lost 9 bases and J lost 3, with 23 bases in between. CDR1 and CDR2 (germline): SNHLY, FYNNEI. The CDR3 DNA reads TGTGCCAGTTATTTTATTGCGGGGGAGTGGGACACTGAAGCTTTCTTT. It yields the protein CASYFIAGEWDTEAFF.

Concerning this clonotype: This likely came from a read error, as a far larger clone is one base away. The CDR3 spells CASTLAGTSYEQYF. The DNA for the CDR3 is TGTGCCAGCACACTAGCCGGGACTTCCTACGAGCAGTACTTC. This chain connects TRBV18 to TRBJ2-7; D possibly corresponds to TRBD2 (6 bases). This CDR3 is built from 14 residues. CDR1 and CDR2 (germline): KGHSH, LQKENI. Trimming pared 8 bases from V and 1 base from J, leaving 15 bases between.

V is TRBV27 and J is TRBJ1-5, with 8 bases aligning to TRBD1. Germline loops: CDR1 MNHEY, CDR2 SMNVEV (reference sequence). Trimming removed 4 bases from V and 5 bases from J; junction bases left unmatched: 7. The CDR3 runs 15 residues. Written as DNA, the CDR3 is TGTGCCAGCAGTTCTCTTGAGACAGGGGATCAGCCCCAGCATTTT. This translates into CASSSLETGDQPQHF.

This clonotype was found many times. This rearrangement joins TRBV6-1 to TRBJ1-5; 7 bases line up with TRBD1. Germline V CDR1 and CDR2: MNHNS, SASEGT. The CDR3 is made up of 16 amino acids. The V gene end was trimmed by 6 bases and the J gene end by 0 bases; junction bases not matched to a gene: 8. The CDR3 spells CASSPIQGNSNQPQHF. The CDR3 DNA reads TGTGCCAGCAGCCCTATACAGGGGAATAGCAATCAGCCCCAGCATTTT.

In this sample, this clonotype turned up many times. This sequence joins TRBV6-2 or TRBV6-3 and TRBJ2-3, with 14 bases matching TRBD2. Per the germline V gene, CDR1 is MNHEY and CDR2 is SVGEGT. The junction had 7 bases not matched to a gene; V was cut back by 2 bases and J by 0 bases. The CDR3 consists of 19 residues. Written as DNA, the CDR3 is TGTGCCAGCAGTTACACGCGGACTAGCGGGGGGACTAGCACAGATACGCAGTATTTT. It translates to CASSYTRTSGGTSTDTQYF.

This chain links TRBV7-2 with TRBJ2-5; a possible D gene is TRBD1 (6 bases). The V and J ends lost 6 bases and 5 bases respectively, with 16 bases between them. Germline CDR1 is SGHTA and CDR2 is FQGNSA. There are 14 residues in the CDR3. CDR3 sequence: CASRSGVWVETQYF. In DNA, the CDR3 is TGTGCCAGCAGATCAGGGGTATGGGTGGAGACCCAGTACTTC. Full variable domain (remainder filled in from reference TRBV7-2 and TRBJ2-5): GAGVSQSPSNKVTEKGKDVELRCDPISGHTALYWYRQSLGQGLEFLIYFQGNSAPDKSGLPSDRFSAERTGGSVSTLTIQRTQQEDSAVYLCASRSGVWVETQYFGPGTRLLVL.

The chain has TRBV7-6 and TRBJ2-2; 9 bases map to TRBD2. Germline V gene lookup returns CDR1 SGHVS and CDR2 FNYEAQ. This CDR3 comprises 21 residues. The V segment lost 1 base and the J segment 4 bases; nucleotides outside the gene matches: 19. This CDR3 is CASSLVPPRLRGGSFTGELFF. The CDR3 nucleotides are TGTGCCAGCAGCTTAGTACCTCCCCGGTTGCGGGGGGGTTCTTTCACCGGGGAGCTGTTTTTT.

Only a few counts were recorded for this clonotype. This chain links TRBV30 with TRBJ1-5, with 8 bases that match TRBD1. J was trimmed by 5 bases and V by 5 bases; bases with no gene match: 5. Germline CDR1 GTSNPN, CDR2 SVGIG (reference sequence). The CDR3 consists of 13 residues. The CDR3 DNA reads TGTGCCTGGGACAGGGGTACGCATCAGCCCCAGCATTTT. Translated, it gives CAWDRGTHQPQHF.

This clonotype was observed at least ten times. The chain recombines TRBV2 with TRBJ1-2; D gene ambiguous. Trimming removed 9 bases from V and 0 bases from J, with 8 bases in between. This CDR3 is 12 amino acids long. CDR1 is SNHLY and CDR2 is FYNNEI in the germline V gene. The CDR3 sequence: CASGDANYGYTF. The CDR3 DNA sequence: TGTGCCAGTGGAGATGCTAACTATGGCTACACCTTC.